One and the same sample provided the 15 T cell receptor beta chains below, sequenced in a study of blood T cell repertoires in COVID-19 (dated by TCRdb to the early 2020s). The protocol used for the library was the immunoSEQ multiplex PCR assay. The clones in this table, taken by TCRdb from immuneACCESS, are in-frame only. Not every clone is retained; where verified, under half of the shortfall comes from an unresolved V gene, and the cause of the rest is unknown. For this sample the table gives about 120,000 clones, of which 80% were detected only once. The ten largest account for 15% to 20% of the sample. Sequencing used peripheral blood. Receptors were obtained from a man in his 60s with active or convalescent COVID-19.

This chain uses TRBV12-3 or TRBV12-4 with TRBJ2-1; 7 bases align to TRBD2. Trimming cost V 4 bases and J 9 bases; bases outside gene matches: 6. CDR3 length: 13 residues. CDR3 in DNA: TGTGCCAGCAGTTCAGGACTAGGCGGTGAGCAGTTCTTC. Protein: CASSSGLGGEQFF.

This chain connects TRBV28 to TRBJ1-2; TRBD1 matches at 9 bases. Trimming removed 4 bases from V and 5 bases from J; junction bases left unmatched: 5. The CDR3 has 14 amino acids. CDR1 is MDHEN, CDR2 SYDVKM, per germline. The CDR3 DNA reads TGTGCCAGCAGTTCTGGGACAGGGATGTATGGCTACACCTTC. Translating it yields CASSSGTGMYGYTF.

The chain carries TRBV30 and TRBJ2-4, with D maybe TRBD2 (6 bases). CDR1 GTSNPN and CDR2 SVGIG come from the germline V gene (reference sequence). The CDR3 spans 16 residues. Trimming shortened V by 4 bases and J by 5 bases, and 21 bases separated the two germline ends. The CDR3 protein is CAWNSRERDWENIQYF. The CDR3 DNA is TGTGCCTGGAATTCCAGGGAAAGGGACTGGGAAAACATTCAGTACTTC.

There are a few counts of this clone. Here the CDR3 reads CSARDGYEQYF. The CDR3 region has the DNA TGCAGTGCTAGAGACGGCTACGAGCAGTACTTC. This rearrangement joins TRBV20-1 to TRBJ2-7; D is uncertain. The CDR3 spans 11 residues. Per the germline V gene, CDR1 is DFQATT and CDR2 is SNEGSKA (reference sequence). Trimming removed 0 bases at V and 3 bases at J, with 3 bases between.

This clone was found once. The chain has TRBV15 and TRBJ1-5; 11 nucleotides match TRBD1. The CDR3 spans 18 residues. Germline V CDR1 and CDR2: LNHNV, YYDKDF (reference sequence). Trimming at V came to 3 bases and at J to 2 bases, leaving 9 bases not matched to a gene. CDR3 protein: CATSSWDRGVGGNQPQHF. The CDR3 nucleotides are TGTGCCACCAGCAGCTGGGACAGGGGGGTAGGTGGCAATCAGCCCCAGCATTTT.

The chain couples TRBV28 to TRBJ2-5; D remains ambiguous. Trimming left V 3 bases short and J 0 bases short, with 5 bases between. The CDR3 is made up of 13 amino acids. Germline assignment: CDR1 MDHEN and CDR2 SYDVKM. The CDR3 loop is CASSLNNQETQYF. In DNA, the CDR3 is TGTGCCAGCAGTTTGAACAACCAAGAGACCCAGTACTTC.

The chain couples TRBV11-2 to TRBJ2-5; TRBD1 is a possible D gene (5 bases). Germline V gives CDR1 SGHAT, CDR2 FQNNGV. The length of the CDR3 is 14 residues. Deletions cut 5 bases from V and 1 base from J, with 11 bases between. The CDR3 nucleotides read TGTGCCAGCAGCAGGCGGCAGGGCCAAGAGACCCAGTACTTC. This encodes CASSRRQGQETQYF. The full variable domain, with the rest looked up from reference TRBV11-2 and TRBJ2-5, is EAGVAQSPRYKIIEKRQSVAFWCNPISGHATLYWYQQILGQGPKLLIQFQNNGVVDDSQLPKDRFSAERLKGVDSTLKIQPAKLEDSAVYLCASSRRQGQETQYFGPGTRLLVL.

This sequence joins TRBV19 and TRBJ1-5; D call uncertain. V was clipped by 4 bases and J by 0 bases, with 16 bases between them. CDR3 size: 17 residues. The germline V gene has CDR1 LNHDA and CDR2 SQIVND (reference sequence). The CDR3 region has the DNA TGTGCCAGTAGTAAGGACCTTGCGGGGTATAGCAATCAGCCCCAGCATTTT. It is translated as CASSKDLAGYSNQPQHF.

This clone was counted a few times. J is TRBJ1-4 and V is TRBV18; D is unresolved. CDR1 and CDR2 (germline): KGHSH, LQKENI. This CDR3 is built from 13 residues. V lost 1 base and J lost 7, with 7 bases in between. The CDR3 spells CASSPLKSEKLFF. CDR3 nucleotides: TGTGCCAGCTCACCACTTAAGAGTGAAAAACTGTTTTTT.

V and J are TRBV4-3 and TRBJ2-5; TRBD2 matches 14 bases. The CDR3 is made up of 18 amino acids. Trimming cost V 3 bases and J 4 bases; bases outside gene matches: 10. From germline, CDR1 is LGHNA and CDR2 YSLEER. This chain's CDR3 is CASSQDKTSGRALETQYF. Here the CDR3 DNA reads TGCGCCAGCAGCCAGGATAAGACTAGCGGGAGGGCCCTAGAGACCCAGTACTTC.

This clone was detected many times. V usage is TRBV5-5 and J usage is TRBJ1-5, with TRBD1 identical over 10 bases. V gave up 0 bases and J gave up 9 bases; unmatched junction bases: 3. CDR1 and CDR2 (germline): SGHKS, YYEKEE (reference sequence). This CDR3 comprises 14 residues. The CDR3 region is CASSLVDRGLPQHF. Here the CDR3 DNA reads TGTGCCAGCAGCTTGGTGGACAGGGGGTTGCCCCAGCATTTT.

V and J are TRBV27 and TRBJ1-4; D may be TRBD1 (6 bases). The CDR3 runs 14 residues. Germline-derived CDR1 and CDR2 are MNHEY and SMNVEV (reference sequence). Trimming left V 4 bases short and J 8 bases short, with 14 bases between. The CDR3 nucleotides are TGTGCCAGCAGTTCTAGGGGGTTGGGGGAAAAACTGTTTTTT. Its translation is CASSSRGLGEKLFF.

V is TRBV5-4 and J is TRBJ1-5; 7 bases fit TRBD1. Germline trimming cut 3 bases from V and 0 bases from J; bases unmatched to any gene: 9. This CDR3 comprises 17 residues. Germline V gene data show CDR1 as SGHNT and CDR2 as YYREEE (reference sequence). Here the CDR3 reads CASSSRQGWDSNQPQHF. CDR3 coding DNA: TGTGCCAGCAGCTCCCGACAGGGTTGGGATAGCAATCAGCCCCAGCATTTT.

The chain combines TRBV5-1 with TRBJ2-7, with 7 bases aligning to TRBD2. In germline, CDR1 is SGHRS, CDR2 YFSETQ. The CDR3 is 16 amino acids. Losses at the gene ends were 0 bases for V and 4 bases for J; bases not matched to a gene: 10. CDR3 loop: CASSLVGGRSGYEQYF. CDR3 DNA sequence: TGCGCCAGCAGCTTGGTAGGCGGGAGAAGCGGTTACGAGCAGTACTTC.

The V and J genes are TRBV9 and TRBJ1-2; 7 positions match TRBD1. The germline CDR1 and CDR2 sequences are SGDLS and YYNGEE. V dropped 2 bases and J dropped 6; count of bases not matched to a gene: 4. The CDR3 runs to 13 residues. Written as DNA, the CDR3 is TGTGCCAGCAGCGTCGGGACAGCGAATGGCTACACCTTC. It encodes CASSVGTANGYTF.